The 10 T cell receptor beta chains below all came from one sample that was sequenced in a study of cytomegalovirus exposure and HLA in healthy donors. 60 Vbeta and 13 Jbeta primers were used in PCR. Some clones are missing from TCRdb's copy, which holds only in-frame ones; the method was immunoSEQ multiplex PCR. The sample includes 100,000 to 150,000 clones, about 74% seen only once; the top ten take 0.8% to 0.95%. The sequencing sample was made of PBMCs. The origin of the receptors is a woman between 55 and 75 years old in good health and CMV-seronegative.

The chain has TRBV7-9 and TRBJ2-2, with D possibly being TRBD1 (7 bases). Between the trimmed V and J ends, which lost 10 bases and 5 bases, there was a span of 8 bases. Germline V lookup: CDR1 SEHNR, CDR2 FQNEAQ (reference sequence). This CDR3 has 11 residues. The CDR3 bases are TGTGCCACAGGGGGGACCGGGGAGCTGTTTTTT. It translates to CATGGTGELFF.

The V call is TRBV6-1, the J call TRBJ2-5; D remains unclear. The germline CDR1 and CDR2 sequences are MNHNS and SASEGT. V shed 6 bases and J shed 0 bases, with 2 bases lying between them. The CDR3 has 11 residues. CDR3 coding DNA: TGTGCCAGCAGCTACCAAGAGACCCAGTACTTC. This codes for CASSYQETQYF.

The genes are TRBV7-9 and TRBJ1-2; possibly TRBD1 for D (6 bases). The germline CDR1 and CDR2 sequences are SEHNR and FQNEAQ (reference sequence). The CDR3 contains 14 residues. Trimming stripped 4 bases from V and 6 bases from J, with 15 bases between. CDR3 residues: CASSYGTIVDGYTF. The CDR3 bases are TGTGCCAGCAGCTACGGGACAATAGTGGATGGCTACACCTTC. The variable domain in full, with the rest retrieved from reference TRBV7-9 and TRBJ1-2, is DTGVSQNPRHKITKRGQNVTFRCDPISEHNRLYWYRQTLGQGPEFLTYFQNEAQLEKSRLLSDRFSAERPKGSFSTLEIQRTEQGDSAMYLCASSYGTIVDGYTFGSGTRLTVV.

This clone was counted a few times. The CDR3 nucleotides are TGTGCCAGCAGCTTAGTCGTTGCCAGCTCCTACGAGCAGTACTTC. This encodes CASSLVVASSYEQYF. The rearrangement links TRBV11-2 to TRBJ2-7; D gene uncertain. The CDR3 is 15 residues long. Trimming shortened V by 1 base and J by 0 bases, and 10 bases separated the two germline ends. Per the germline V gene, CDR1 is SGHAT and CDR2 is FQNNGV.

The chain carries TRBV4-1 and TRBJ1-5; D is unresolved. Deletions cut 0 bases from V and 3 bases from J, with 9 bases between. The CDR3 length is 15 residues. Germline CDR1 MGHRA, CDR2 YSYEKL. In DNA form, the CDR3 reads TGCGCCAGCAGCCAAGATTACACAGCCAATCAGCCCCAGCATTTT. Its protein product is CASSQDYTANQPQHF.

The chain has TRBV27 and TRBJ1-1; TRBD1 is a possible D gene (6 bases). The CDR3 length is 15 residues. V lost 6 bases to trimming and J lost 0 bases, with 14 bases between them. Germline CDR1 reads MNHEY; CDR2 reads SMNVEV (reference sequence). CDR3 amino acids: CASRSDRLMNTEAFF. The CDR3 coding sequence is TGTGCCAGCAGAAGTGACAGGCTAATGAACACTGAAGCTTTCTTT.

The rearrangement links TRBV2 to TRBJ2-1, with a weak D call TRBD1 (6 bases). This CDR3 is 13 amino acids long. In germline, CDR1 is SNHLY, CDR2 FYNNEI. V was shortened by 8 bases and J by 5 bases, with 13 bases between the two germline ends. The CDR3 DNA follows: TGTGCCAGCGGCGGACAGCTTAACAATGAGCAGTTCTTC. Translated: CASGGQLNNEQFF. Looking up the rest from reference TRBV2 and TRBJ2-1 gives the full variable domain: EPEVTQTPSHQVTQMGQEVILRCVPISNHLYFYWYRQILGQKVEFLVSFYNNEISEKSEIFDDQFSVERPDGSNFTLKIRSTKLEDSAMYFCASGGQLNNEQFFGPGTRLTVL.

The J gene is TRBJ1-6, the V gene TRBV5-1; 12 bases are a match to TRBD1. The CDR3 consists of 18 residues. Germline-derived CDR1 and CDR2 are SGHRS and YFSETQ. The V segment lost 1 base and the J segment 2 bases; nucleotides outside the gene matches: 4. The CDR3, as DNA: TGCGCCAGCAGCTTGAGAGGGACAGGGGGCACCTATAATTCACCCCTCCACTTT. Its protein is CASSLRGTGGTYNSPLHF.

This chain joins TRBV30 and TRBJ2-3, with 8 positions matching TRBD1. The germline V gene encodes CDR1 GTSNPN and CDR2 SVGIG (reference sequence). Trimming at V came to 5 bases and at J to 1 base, leaving 5 bases not matched to a gene. CDR3 length: 14 residues. CDR3 bases: TGTGCCTGGGACAGGGGATTAGGCACAGATACGCAGTATTTT. This gives the protein CAWDRGLGTDTQYF.

This chain uses TRBV19 with TRBJ2-3, with 8 bases matching TRBD1. Germline CDR1 LNHDA, CDR2 SQIVND (reference sequence). With V trimmed by 6 bases and J by 6 bases, 8 bases remained unmatched. This CDR3 comprises 14 residues. The CDR3 DNA follows: TGTGCCAGTAGCCTACAGGGGGGCCTGGATACGCAGTATTTT. It encodes CASSLQGGLDTQYF.